This T cell receptor (beta chain) was captured in a study of T cells in Graves' hyperthyroidism and ophthalmopathy (dated by TCRdb to about 2019). Regarding the complete study: Peripheral blood was collected at initial diagnosis, before any treatment. Prospective prediction of ophthalmopathy was tested in an independent validation cohort consisting of about 20 hyperthyroidism patients and over 15 patients who later progressed to ophthalmopathy. The 100 discovery patients were randomly split 7:3 into training and test sets. The paper reports TCR Vbeta CDR3 sequencing of fewer than 150 peripheral blood samples: 43 ophthalmopathy, roughly 74 hyperthyroidism and around 17 progressor patients. In several Graves' hyperthyroidism patients, the study also compared T-cell repertoires from thyroid tissue with T-cell repertoires from blood. Once sampling was done, hyperthyroidism patients were given methimazole at a starting dose of 30 mg daily, whereas ophthalmopathy patients were given high-dose intravenous methylprednisolone. A discovery cohort of approximately 97 patients, 43 with Graves' ophthalmopathy and over 55 with stable Graves' hyperthyroidism, was used to find distinguishing TCR V-J signatures. Points the paper makes about the study in general: During validation, the model predicted progression to ophthalmopathy a median of around 7 months ahead of onset, with 70.59% sensitivity and more than 72% specificity. Most expanded thyroid clonotypes (frequency above 0.001) were also found in blood, which suggests that blood repertoires may mirror thyroid immune responses. No statistical method was used to fix the sample size in advance, and group allocation was not hidden from the investigators. A 13 V-J signature model separated ophthalmopathy from stable hyperthyroidism, with approximately 86% sensitivity and 81.08% specificity in cross-validation and 80%/75% in testing.

This clonotype was recorded at least ten times. Its antigen is currently not known. Nothing much larger sits one base from this clone, and base qualities are not available. Reading the germline V gene gives CDR1 SQVTM and CDR2 ANQGSEA. The CDR3 goes from the cysteine to the phenylalanine over 13 residues. Kept here is only the CDR3 DNA, which spans 39 bases and is read in frame from base 1. V and J lose 5 bases and 3 bases, and a span of 13 bases separates them. A patient counted as having stable Graves' hyperthyroidism if no progression to ophthalmopathy occurred over 18 months of follow-up. The hyperthyroidism patients were between 18 and 65 years old and newly diagnosed, with a disease duration of less than 2 months. Any patient with an uncontrolled infection, another autoimmune disease, pregnancy or lactation was excluded. Diagnoses were based on clinical symptoms, serum thyroxine and TRAb, thyroid ultrasound and orbital computed tomography. PBMCs were isolated from around 10 ml of fresh peripheral blood by Ficoll-Paque density gradient centrifugation. Trizol reagent was used to extract total RNA, and RNA quality was then checked on an Agilent 2100 Bioanalyzer.

TCR beta CDR3 regions were amplified from RNA transcripts. The TCR CDR3 was subjected to a first round of RT-PCR using the HTBI primer set and the Qiagen OneStep RT-PCR kit. Libraries were constructed in a second round of multiplex PCR, after which size selection and purification were performed. Paired-end sequencing of the libraries was performed with 100 bp reads on an Illumina HiSeq2000. The published analysis was carried out like this. Raw data were processed with SOAPnuke, discarding reads with adapters, uncalled bases, mean Phred below 15, or no exact constant-primer or identifier match. High-quality paired reads were merged using COPE v1.2.5, and each unique nucleotide sequence was defined as a clonotype. Clonotypes were aligned to IMGT TRBV, TRBD and TRBJ reference segments using MiTCR v1.1. Analysis was restricted to V-J combinations with a frequency above 0.0001, which covered 98% to 99.2% of repertoires. The TCS score was defined as F50 (clonal expansion) divided by E x V (chaos), with BLOSUM62-based TCRdist calculated between CDR3 peptides within each V-J. Welch's t-statistics and random forest reduced roughly 530 V-J features to 13, which were used in a naive Bayes classifier (R e1071). In-frame beta chains were kept once TCRdb had trimmed the public reads at Q25 with fastp and called clones with MiXCR. Each entry is one CDR3 protein sequence, shown with its most common DNA and genes. These V and J calls are TCRdb output, not the study's own analysis. Here the sample has some 560,000 distinct CDR3 sequences; 15% to 18% occur a single time. Under 7.5% of the sample is held by the ten biggest clonotypes.

The TCR sequence derives from a woman between 25 and 40 years old with Graves' hyperthyroidism. The chain is encoded by TRBV29-1 joined to TRBJ1-1, and possibly TRBD1, on 6 matching bases. Sequenced sample: blood. CDR3 protein: CSVTQGRHTEAFF. The DNA is TGCAGCGTTACACAGGGAAGGCACACTGAAGCTTTCTTT.